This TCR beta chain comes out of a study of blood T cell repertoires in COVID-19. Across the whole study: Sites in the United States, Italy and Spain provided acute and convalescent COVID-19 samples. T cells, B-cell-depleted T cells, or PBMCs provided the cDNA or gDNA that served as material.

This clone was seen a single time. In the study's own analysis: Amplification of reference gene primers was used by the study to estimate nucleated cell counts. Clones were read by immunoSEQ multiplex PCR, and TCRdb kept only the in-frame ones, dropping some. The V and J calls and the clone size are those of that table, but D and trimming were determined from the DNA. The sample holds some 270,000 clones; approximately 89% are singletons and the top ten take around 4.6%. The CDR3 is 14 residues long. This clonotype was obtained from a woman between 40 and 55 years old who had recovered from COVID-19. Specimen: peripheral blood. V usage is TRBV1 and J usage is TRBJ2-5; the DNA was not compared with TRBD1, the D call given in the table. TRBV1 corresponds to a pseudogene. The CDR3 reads CTSSRGTGAETQYF. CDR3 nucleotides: TGCACCAGCAGCCGAGGGACAGGCGCCGAGACCCAGTACTTC.